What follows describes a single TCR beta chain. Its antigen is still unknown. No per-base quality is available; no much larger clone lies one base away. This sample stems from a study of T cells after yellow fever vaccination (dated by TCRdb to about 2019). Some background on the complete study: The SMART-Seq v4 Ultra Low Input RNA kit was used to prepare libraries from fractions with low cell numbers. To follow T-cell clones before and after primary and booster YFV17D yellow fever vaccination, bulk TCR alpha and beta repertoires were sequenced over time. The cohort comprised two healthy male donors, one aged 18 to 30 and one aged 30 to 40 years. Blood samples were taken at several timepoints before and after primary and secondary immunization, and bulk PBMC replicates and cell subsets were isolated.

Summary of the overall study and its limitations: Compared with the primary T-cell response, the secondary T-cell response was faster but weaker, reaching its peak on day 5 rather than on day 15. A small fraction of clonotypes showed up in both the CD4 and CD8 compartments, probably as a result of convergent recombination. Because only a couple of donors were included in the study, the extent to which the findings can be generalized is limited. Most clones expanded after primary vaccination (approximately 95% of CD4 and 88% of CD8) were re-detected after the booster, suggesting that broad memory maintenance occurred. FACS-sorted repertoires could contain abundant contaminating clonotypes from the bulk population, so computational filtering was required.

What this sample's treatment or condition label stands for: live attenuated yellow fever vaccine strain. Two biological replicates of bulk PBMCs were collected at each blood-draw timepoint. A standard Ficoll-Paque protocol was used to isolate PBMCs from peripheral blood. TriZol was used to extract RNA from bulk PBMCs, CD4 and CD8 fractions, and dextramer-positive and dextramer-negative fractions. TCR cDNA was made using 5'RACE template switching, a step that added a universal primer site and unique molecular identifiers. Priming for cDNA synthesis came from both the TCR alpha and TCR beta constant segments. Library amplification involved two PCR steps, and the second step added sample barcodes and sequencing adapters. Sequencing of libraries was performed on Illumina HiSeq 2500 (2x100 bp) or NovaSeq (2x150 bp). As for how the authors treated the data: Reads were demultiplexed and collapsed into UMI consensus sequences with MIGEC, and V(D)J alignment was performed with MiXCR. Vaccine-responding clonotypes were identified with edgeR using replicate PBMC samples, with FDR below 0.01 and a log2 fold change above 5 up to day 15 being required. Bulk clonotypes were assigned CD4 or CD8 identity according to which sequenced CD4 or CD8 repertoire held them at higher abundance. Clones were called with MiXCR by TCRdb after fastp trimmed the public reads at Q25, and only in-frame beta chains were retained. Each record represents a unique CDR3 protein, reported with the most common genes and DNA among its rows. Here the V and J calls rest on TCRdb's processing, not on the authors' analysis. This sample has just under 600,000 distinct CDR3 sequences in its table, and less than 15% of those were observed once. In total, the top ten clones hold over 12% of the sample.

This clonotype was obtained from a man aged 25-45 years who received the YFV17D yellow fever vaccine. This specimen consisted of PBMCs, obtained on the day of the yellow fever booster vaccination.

The DNA sequence is as follows: TGTGCCAGCAGCCAAGAGCTCGGGAGGGCCTCCAATGAGCAGTTCTTC. It is translated as CASSQELGRASNEQFF. The chain links TRBV3-1 with TRBJ2-1, and TRBD2 aligns with 8 junction nucleotides. Compared with germline, V lacks 0 bases and J lacks 6 bases; bases without a gene match: 7. Sequences LGHDT (CDR1) and YNNKEL (CDR2) are obtained from the germline V gene (reference sequence). The CDR3 numbers 16 residues from cysteine through phenylalanine. The entry retains the CDR3 DNA only, 48 bases that are in frame from base 1.